The 10 T cell receptor beta chains reported below all come from one sample, sequenced in a study of beta chain features in type 1 diabetes. The authors reverse transcribed all of the isolated RNA, so sequencing captured expressed TCRB transcripts. Here immunoSEQ multiplex PCR was the method, and the copy in TCRdb shows in-frame clones only, minus some. The table lists 300,000 to 350,000 clones, roughly a tenth of them singletons. Study-wide results and caveats: Significant though moderate, a shortening of TCRB CDR3s appeared in all four CD4+ subsets of Type 1 diabetes patients.

Their antigens are not known. The specimen was central memory CD4+ T cells from blood. The source of these receptors is a man aged 30-40 years with type 1 diabetes.

The V and J genes are TRBV2 and TRBJ1-6; D gene ambiguous. The CDR3 has 13 residues. V lost 6 bases to trimming and J lost 10 bases, with 13 bases between them. Germline CDR1 and CDR2: SNHLY and FYNNEI. The CDR3 loop reads CASSEYVYSPLHF. The DNA for the CDR3 is TGTGCCAGCAGCGAATACGTGTACTCACCCCTCCACTTT.

This clone was counted only a few times. The V and J genes are TRBV10-1 and TRBJ2-2; TRBD1 aligns across 9 bases. This CDR3 is built from 15 residues. Germline-derived CDR1 and CDR2 are WNHNN and SYGVQD (reference sequence). V shed 5 bases, J shed 3 bases, and the junction held 4 bases outside the gene matches. DNA of the CDR3: TGCGCCAGCAGTAGGACAGGGGAGGACACCGGGGAGCTGTTTTTT. Amino acid sequence: CASSRTGEDTGELFF.

Note on this clone: The same CDR3 is also encoded by other DNA sequences in this sample. The chain is built from TRBV9 and TRBJ2-3; 9 bases match TRBD1. This CDR3 is 16 amino acids long. The V gene's germline CDR1 is SGDLS and CDR2 YYNGEE. Germline trimming cut 0 bases from V and 4 bases from J; bases unmatched to any gene: 6. CDR3 sequence reads: CASSVGGQGGSDTQYF. CDR3 coding DNA: TGTGCCAGCAGCGTAGGGGGACAGGGAGGATCAGATACGCAGTATTTT.

At least ten counts were recorded for this clone. V usage is TRBV10-3 and J usage is TRBJ2-7; D is tentatively TRBD1 or TRBD2 (5 bases each). The CDR3 extends over 12 amino acids. V shed 6 bases and J shed 2 bases, with 8 bases lying between them. Germline loops: CDR1 ENHRY, CDR2 SYGVKD. In DNA, the CDR3 is TGTGCCATCAGCGGGGCTACCTACGAGCAGTACTTC. Translating it yields CAISGATYEQYF.

The chain carries TRBV15 and TRBJ1-1; D not resolved. Germline lookup yields CDR1 LNHNV and CDR2 YYDKDF (reference sequence). V was trimmed by 1 base and J by 1 base, leaving 10 bases between them. This CDR3 spans 15 amino acids. CDR3 DNA: TGTGCCACCAGCAGAGGGGCAGAAAGGAACACTGAAGCTTTCTTT. Encoded protein: CATSRGAERNTEAFF.

This clone was counted many times. The gene calls are TRBV2 and TRBJ2-3, with TRBD2 as a possible D gene (6 bases). The germline gives CDR1 SNHLY, CDR2 FYNNEI. This CDR3 spans 15 amino acids. V was clipped by 7 bases and J by 2 bases, with 16 bases between them. The CDR3 sequence is CASIPGTSPTDTQYF. CDR3 in DNA: TGTGCCAGCATTCCCGGGACTTCACCCACAGATACGCAGTATTTT.

This clone was counted ten times or more. This rearrangement joins TRBV11-2 to TRBJ2-5, with D perhaps TRBD1 (5 bases). From germline, CDR1 is SGHAT and CDR2 FQNNGV. Between the trimmed V and J ends, which lost 6 bases and 4 bases, there was a span of 18 bases. The CDR3 spans 15 residues. In nucleotides, the CDR3 is TGTGCCAGCAGTGCTAATAGTGTTAGGGGAGAGACCCAGTACTTC. It translates to CASSANSVRGETQYF.

About this clone: The sample contains more than one DNA sequence encoding this CDR3. The chain has TRBV18 and TRBJ2-5; D gene unclear. From germline, CDR1 is KGHSH and CDR2 LQKENI. Trimming removed 2 bases at V and 2 bases at J, with 6 bases between. The CDR3 is 13 residues long. The CDR3 sequence: CASSPGQQETQYF. CDR3 coding DNA: TGTGCCAGCTCACCAGGGCAGCAAGAGACCCAGTACTTC.

This clone has just a few counts. The CDR3 is CASSVGTGDGYGYTF. The CDR3 coding sequence is TGTGCCAGCAGCGTCGGGACAGGGGATGGGTATGGCTACACCTTC. The gene calls are TRBV9 and TRBJ1-2; TRBD1 matches 10 bases. V shed 2 bases, J shed 5 bases, and the junction held 6 bases outside the gene matches. The CDR3 covers 15 residues. Germline CDR1 is SGDLS and CDR2 is YYNGEE.

In this sample, this clone turned up a few times. V gene TRBV11-2 combines with J gene TRBJ1-5, with unresolved D. V was clipped by 4 bases and J by 4 bases, with 17 bases between them. The CDR3 runs 16 residues. Germline loops: CDR1 SGHAT, CDR2 FQNNGV. CDR3: CASSWGPGYENQPQHF. The CDR3 DNA reads as TGTGCCAGCAGCTGGGGTCCGGGCTACGAGAATCAGCCCCAGCATTTT.